The TCR beta chain described here comes from a study of blood T cells in healthy people across ages. Whole-study context: There was about one barcoded beta molecule captured by template switching per two T cells.

The CDR3 covers 17 residues. V was pared by 0 bases and J by 2 bases, with 5 bases of the junction left unmatched. The germline CDR1 and CDR2 sequences are MNHEY and SVGEGT. PCR was performed a second time for about 7 to 12 cycles using a sample-barcoded 5' primer and a J-beta primer mix. Each cDNA molecule was tagged by a template-switch adaptor that had 12 random nucleotides. TCRdb re-called the 5' RACE reads through MiXCR, storing one row per CDR3 protein. The sample records 1.5 million or so distinct CDR3 sequences, approximately 43% being singletons. The sample taken for sequencing was blood. The receptor was derived from a woman between 18 and 29 years old in good health. J is TRBJ2-1 and V is TRBV6-2 or TRBV6-3; TRBD1 matches 9 bases. The DNA of the CDR3 is TGTGCCAGCAGTTACTCGAAGGACAGGGGAACCTACAATGAGCAGTTCTTC. Protein product: CASSYSKDRGTYNEQFF.